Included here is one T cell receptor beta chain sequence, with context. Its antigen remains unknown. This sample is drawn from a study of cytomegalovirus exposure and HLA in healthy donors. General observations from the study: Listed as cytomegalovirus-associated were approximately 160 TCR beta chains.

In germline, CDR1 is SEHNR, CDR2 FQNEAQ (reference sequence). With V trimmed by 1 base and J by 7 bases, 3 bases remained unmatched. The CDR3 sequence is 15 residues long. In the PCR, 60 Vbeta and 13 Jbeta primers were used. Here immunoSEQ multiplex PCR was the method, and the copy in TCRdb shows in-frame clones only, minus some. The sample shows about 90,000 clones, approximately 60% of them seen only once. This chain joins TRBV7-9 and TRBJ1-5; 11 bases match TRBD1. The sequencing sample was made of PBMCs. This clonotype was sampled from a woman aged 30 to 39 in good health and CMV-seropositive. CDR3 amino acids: CASSLGTGGDQPQHF. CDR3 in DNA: TGTGCCAGCAGCTTAGGGACAGGGGGCGACCAGCCCCAGCATTTT.